One and the same sample provided the 5 T cell receptor beta chains below, sequenced in a study of cytomegalovirus exposure and HLA in healthy donors. Primers: 60 Vbeta forward and 13 Jbeta reverse. Libraries were prepared by immunoSEQ multiplex PCR; TCRdb keeps only in-frame clonotypes and omits some of them. The table lists about 59,000 clones, 80% to 90% of them singletons, with approximately 1.5% in the top ten. Material for sequencing was PBMCs. These receptors were taken from a young man in good health and CMV-seropositive.

The rearrangement uses TRBV11-3 and TRBJ2-3; unclear D gene. The CDR3 is 14 amino acids. Trimming took off 4 bases at V and 8 bases at J, with 16 bases between the two ends. CDR1 SGHNT and CDR2 YENEEA come from the germline V gene. The CDR3 region has the DNA TGTGCCAGCAGCTCGCGAGAGAGCCCCGGTACGCAGTATTTT. It yields the protein CASSSRESPGTQYF.

The CDR3, as DNA: TGCGCCAGCAGTGTCACTAGCGGGAGCTCCTACGAGCAGTACTTC. As protein: CASSVTSGSSYEQYF. The chain has TRBV5-1 and TRBJ2-7; 11 bases line up with TRBD2. The CDR3 is made up of 15 amino acids. Germline CDR1 reads SGHRS; CDR2 reads YFSETQ. V shed 5 bases and J 0 bases; nucleotides not matched to a gene: 4.

This chain links TRBV6-1 with TRBJ1-5, with TRBD1 as a possible D gene (5 bases). Trimming cost V 2 bases and J 1 base, with 9 bases left between them. This CDR3 contains 15 residues. Per the germline V gene, CDR1 is MNHNS and CDR2 is SASEGT. Here the CDR3 DNA reads TGTGCCAGCAGTGAACAGGGTAGGAGCAATCAGCCCCAGCATTTT. Protein: CASSEQGRSNQPQHF.

V and J are TRBV19 and TRBJ2-7; possibly TRBD2 for D (5 bases). Trimming shortened V by 6 bases and J by 7 bases, and 19 bases separated the two germline ends. Germline assignment: CDR1 LNHDA and CDR2 SQIVND (reference sequence). This CDR3 has 14 amino acids. CDR3 nucleotides: TGTGCCAGTAGGCCGGGTGCTAGCTCGGGAGAGCAGTACTTC. It specifies CASRPGASSGEQYF.

The V call is TRBV19, the J call TRBJ2-7; 11 bases are a match to TRBD2. The CDR3 contains 13 residues. After removal of 7 bases from V and 2 bases from J, the junction contained 1 base not matched to a gene. The V gene's germline CDR1 is LNHDA and CDR2 SQIVND (reference sequence). The DNA of the CDR3 is TGTGCCAGTAAACTAGCGGGAGCCTACGAGCAGTACTTC. It translates to CASKLAGAYEQYF.